This T cell receptor beta chain is drawn from a study of blood T cells in healthy people across ages. Study-wide points: Expanded clonotype shifts may have been confounded, as the donors had an unknown CMV status.

Investigators took 8.5 to 10 milliliters of peripheral blood from every donor. Points on this clonotype: Its target is unknown.

PCR was performed a second time for 7 to 11 cycles using a sample-barcoded 5' primer and a J-beta primer mix. Every sample returned 2.5 million or more CDR3-containing paired-end reads. MiXCR, applied by TCRdb to the 5' RACE reads, yields one record per CDR3 protein. Among about a million distinct CDR3 sequences listed, roughly 47% were seen once. Trimming cost V 6 bases and J 6 bases, with 24 bases left between them. This CDR3 has 16 amino acids. Germline V gene data show CDR1 as DFQATT and CDR2 as SNEGSKA (reference sequence). The clonotype comes from a woman aged 60-70 years in good health. The chain recombines TRBV20-1 with TRBJ2-1, with D possibly TRBD2 on 5 matching bases. The sequenced sample consisted of blood. The CDR3, as DNA: TGCAGTGCACCGACCAGCGGTAGTTTCGGGATCAATGAGCAGTTCTTC. Amino acids: CSAPTSGSFGINEQFF.